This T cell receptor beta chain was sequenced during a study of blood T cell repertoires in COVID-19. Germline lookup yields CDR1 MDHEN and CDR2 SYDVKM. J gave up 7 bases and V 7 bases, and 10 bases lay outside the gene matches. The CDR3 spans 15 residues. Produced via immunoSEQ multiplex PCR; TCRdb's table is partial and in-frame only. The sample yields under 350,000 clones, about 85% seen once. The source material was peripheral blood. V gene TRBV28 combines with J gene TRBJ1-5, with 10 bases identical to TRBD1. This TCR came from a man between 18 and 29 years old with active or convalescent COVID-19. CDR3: CASKPWDRGEQPQHF. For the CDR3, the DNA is TGTGCCAGCAAACCCTGGGACAGGGGAGAACAGCCCCAGCATTTT. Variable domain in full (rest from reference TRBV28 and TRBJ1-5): DVKVTQSSRYLVKRTGEKVFLECVQDMDHENMFWYRQDPGLGLRLIYFSYDVKMKEKGDIPEGYSVSREKKERFSLILESASTNQTSMYLCASKPWDRGEQPQHFGDGTRLSIL.